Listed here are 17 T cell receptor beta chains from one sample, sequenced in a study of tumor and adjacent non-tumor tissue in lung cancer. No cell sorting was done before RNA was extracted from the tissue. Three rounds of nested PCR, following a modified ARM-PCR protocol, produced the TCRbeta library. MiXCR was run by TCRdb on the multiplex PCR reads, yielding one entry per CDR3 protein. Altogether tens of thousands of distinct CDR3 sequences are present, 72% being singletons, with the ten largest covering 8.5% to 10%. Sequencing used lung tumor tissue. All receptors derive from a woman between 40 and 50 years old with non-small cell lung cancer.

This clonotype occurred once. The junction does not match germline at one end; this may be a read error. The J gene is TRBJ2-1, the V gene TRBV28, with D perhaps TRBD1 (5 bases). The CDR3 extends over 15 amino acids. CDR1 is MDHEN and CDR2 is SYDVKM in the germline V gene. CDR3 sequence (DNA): TGTGCCAGCAGTTTCCCAGTGGCAGGGTACAGTGAGCAGTTCTTC. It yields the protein CASSFPVAGYSEQFF. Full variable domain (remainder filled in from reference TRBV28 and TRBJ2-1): DVKVTQSSRYLVKRTGEKVFLECVQDMDHENMFWYRQDPGLGLRLIYFSYDVKMKEKGDIPEGYSVSREKKERFSLILESASTNQTSMYLCASSFPVAGYSEQFFGPGTRLTVL.

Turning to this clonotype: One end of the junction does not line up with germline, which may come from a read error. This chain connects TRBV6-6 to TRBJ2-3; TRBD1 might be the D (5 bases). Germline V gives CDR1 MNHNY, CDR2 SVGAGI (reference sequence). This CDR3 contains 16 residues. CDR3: CANSVRGGRSRDTQYF. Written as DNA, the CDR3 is TGTGCCAACAGCGTTAGGGGCGGACGTAGCAGAGATACGCAGTATTTT.

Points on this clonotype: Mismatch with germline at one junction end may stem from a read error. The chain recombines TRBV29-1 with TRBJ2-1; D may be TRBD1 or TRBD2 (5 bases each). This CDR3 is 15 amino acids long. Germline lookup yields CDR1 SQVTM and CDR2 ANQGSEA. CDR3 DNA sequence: TGCAGGGTTGAAGCTTTGGGACCCCTAAACAATGAGCGGTCCTTC. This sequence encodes CRVEALGPLNNERSF.

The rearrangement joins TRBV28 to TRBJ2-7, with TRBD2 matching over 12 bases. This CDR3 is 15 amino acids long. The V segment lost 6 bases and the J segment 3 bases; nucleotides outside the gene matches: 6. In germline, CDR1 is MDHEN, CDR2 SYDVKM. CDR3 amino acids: CASREGLAGFYEQYF. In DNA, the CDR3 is TGTGCCAGCAGAGAGGGACTAGCGGGCTTCTACGAGCAGTACTTC. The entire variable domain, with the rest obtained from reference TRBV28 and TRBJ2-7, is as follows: DVKVTQSSRYLVKRTGEKVFLECVQDMDHENMFWYRQDPGLGLRLIYFSYDVKMKEKGDIPEGYSVSREKKERFSLILESASTNQTSMYLCASREGLAGFYEQYFGPGTRLTVT.

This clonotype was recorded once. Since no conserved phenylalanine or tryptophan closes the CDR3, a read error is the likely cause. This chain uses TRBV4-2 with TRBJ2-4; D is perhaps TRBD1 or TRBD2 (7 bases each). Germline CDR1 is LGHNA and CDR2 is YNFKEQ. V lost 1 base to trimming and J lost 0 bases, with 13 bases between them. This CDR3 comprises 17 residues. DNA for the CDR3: TGTGCCAGCAGCCAAGGGGAGGGGGCCTTAGCCAAAAACATTCAGTACTAC. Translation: CASSQGEGALAKNIQYY.

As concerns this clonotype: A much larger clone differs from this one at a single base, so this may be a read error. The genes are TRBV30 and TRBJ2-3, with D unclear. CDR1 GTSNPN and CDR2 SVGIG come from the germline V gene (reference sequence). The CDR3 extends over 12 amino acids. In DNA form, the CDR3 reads TGTGCCTGGAGTGTATATGGAGATACGCACTATTTT. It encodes CAWSVYGDTHYF.

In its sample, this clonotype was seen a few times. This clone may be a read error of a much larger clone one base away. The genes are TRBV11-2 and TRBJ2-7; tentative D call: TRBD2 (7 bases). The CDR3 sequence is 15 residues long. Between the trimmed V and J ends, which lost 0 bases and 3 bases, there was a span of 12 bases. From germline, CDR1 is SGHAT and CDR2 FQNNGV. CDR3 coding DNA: TGTGCCAGCAGCTTAGAGGCGGGGGACATCTACGAGCAGTACTTC. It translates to CASSLEAGDIYEQYF. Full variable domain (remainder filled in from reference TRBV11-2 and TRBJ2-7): EAGVAQSPRYKIIEKRQSVAFWCNPISGHATLYWYQQILGQGPKLLIQFQNNGVVDDSQLPKDRFSAERLKGVDSTLKIQPAKLEDSAVYLCASSLEAGDIYEQYFGPGTRLTVT.

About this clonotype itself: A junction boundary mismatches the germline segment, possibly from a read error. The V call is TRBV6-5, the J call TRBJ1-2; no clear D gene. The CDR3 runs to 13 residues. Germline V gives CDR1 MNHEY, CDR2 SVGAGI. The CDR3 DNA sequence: TGTGCCAGCAGCCCCGGGCCAAACTATGGTTACCCCTTC. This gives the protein CASSPGPNYGYPF.

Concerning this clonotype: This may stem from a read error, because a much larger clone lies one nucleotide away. The DNA of the CDR3 is TGTGCCAGCTGTTTGGGGGGCGCGGACGATACGCAGTATTTT. As protein: CASCLGGADDTQYF. The chain recombines TRBV12-3 or TRBV12-4 with TRBJ2-3; perhaps D is TRBD1 or TRBD2 (6 bases each). This CDR3 has 14 residues.

The CDR3 DNA sequence: TGTGCCAGCAGCCGGGGACTTGGGGAGGGGGATAGACAGTATTTT. This gives the protein CASSRGLGEGDRQYF. The rearrangement uses TRBV5-4 and TRBJ2-3, with TRBD2 as a possible D gene (7 bases). CDR3 size: 15 residues. V was pared by 4 bases and J by 12 bases, with 24 bases between. Germline-derived CDR1 and CDR2 are SGHNT and YYREEE (reference sequence).

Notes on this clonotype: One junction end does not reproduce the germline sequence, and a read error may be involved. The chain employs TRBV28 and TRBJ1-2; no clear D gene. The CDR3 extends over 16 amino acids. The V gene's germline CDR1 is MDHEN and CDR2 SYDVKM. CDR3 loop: CATSFQDMGFLYGYTF. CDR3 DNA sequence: TGTGCCACCAGTTTTCAAGACATGGGGTTTCTCTATGGCTACACCTTC.

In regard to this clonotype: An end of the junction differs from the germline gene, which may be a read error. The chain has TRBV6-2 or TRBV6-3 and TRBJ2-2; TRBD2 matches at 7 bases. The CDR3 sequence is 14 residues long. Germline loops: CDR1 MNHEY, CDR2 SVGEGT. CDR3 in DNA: TGTGCCAGCGCTGACAGCGGGAACACCGCGGAGCTGTTTTTC. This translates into CASADSGNTAELFF.

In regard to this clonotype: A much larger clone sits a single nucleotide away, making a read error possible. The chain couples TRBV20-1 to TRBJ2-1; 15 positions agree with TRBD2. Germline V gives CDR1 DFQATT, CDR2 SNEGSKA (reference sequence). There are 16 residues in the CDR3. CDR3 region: CSSGTSGRSSYNDQFF. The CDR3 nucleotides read TGCAGTTCCGGGACTAGCGGGAGGAGCTCCTACAATGATCAGTTCTTC.

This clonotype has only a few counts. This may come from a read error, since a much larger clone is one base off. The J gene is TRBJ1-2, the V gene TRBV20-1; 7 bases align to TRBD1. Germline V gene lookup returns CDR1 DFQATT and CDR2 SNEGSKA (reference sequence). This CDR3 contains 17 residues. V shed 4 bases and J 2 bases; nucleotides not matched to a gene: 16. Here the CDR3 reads CSATGGSTLSSNYGYTF. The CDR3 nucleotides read TGCAGTGCTACAGGGGGTTCAACTTTATCCTCAAACTATGGCTACACCTTC.

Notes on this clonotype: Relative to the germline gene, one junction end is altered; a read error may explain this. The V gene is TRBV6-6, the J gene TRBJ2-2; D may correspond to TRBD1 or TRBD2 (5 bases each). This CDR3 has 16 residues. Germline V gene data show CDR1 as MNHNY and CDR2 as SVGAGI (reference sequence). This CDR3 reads CATSYGVGESTGELFF. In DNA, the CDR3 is TGTGCCACCAGTTATGGGGTAGGGGAGAGCACCGGGGAGCTGTTTTTT.

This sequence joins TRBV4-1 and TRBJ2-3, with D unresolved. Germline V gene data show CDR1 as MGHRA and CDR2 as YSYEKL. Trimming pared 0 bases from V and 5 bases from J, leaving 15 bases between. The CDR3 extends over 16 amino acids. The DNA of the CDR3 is TGCGCCAGCAGCCAAGACACTGATAGGGTGGGAGATACGCAGTATTTT. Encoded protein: CASSQDTDRVGDTQYF.

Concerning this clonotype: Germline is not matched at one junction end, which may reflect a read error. In DNA, the CDR3 is TGTGCCAGCAGACGGATAACCTCTGGGGCCAACATCCTGACTTTC. Translated, it gives CASRRITSGANILTF. This sequence joins TRBV6-5 and TRBJ2-6, with a weak D call TRBD1 (5 bases). This CDR3 has 15 residues. The germline gives CDR1 MNHEY, CDR2 SVGAGI.